This T cell receptor beta chain stems from a study of PD-1 blockade in mismatch repair-deficient tumors. Study overall: All were previously treated, progressing patients with about a dozen mismatch repair-deficient cancer types. Broader study findings: Tumor-resident clones, often undetectable pretreatment in blood, expanded then contracted after pembrolizumab.

This table comes from immunoSEQ multiplex PCR, and its TCRdb copy is limited to in-frame clones, with some not included. The sample consists of around 120,000 clones, roughly 86% of them appearing once. CDR3 length equals 16 residues. Germline lookup yields CDR1 SGHTA and CDR2 FQGNSA. Trimming took 5 bases from V and 9 from J; bases not matched to a gene: 14. This clone showed up just once. The antigen is unknown. The TCR-sequenced patients were a few responders to pembrolizumab. This sequence joins TRBV7-2 and TRBJ2-1; 9 nucleotides align to TRBD2. The TCR sequence derives from an adult with mismatch repair-deficient cancer. The material was peripheral blood, obtained almost 74 weeks after starting pembrolizumab. The CDR3, as DNA: TGTGCCAGCAGCCACCCCGCTAGCGGGGTCCAGCCTGAGCAGTTCTTC. It translates to CASSHPASGVQPEQFF.